This T cell receptor (beta chain) is drawn from a study of T-cell reconstitution after alpha-beta-depleted transplantation in children. V trimming: 8 bases; J trimming: 7 bases; junction bases outside the gene matches: 10. Germline CDR1 is DFQATT and CDR2 is SNEGSKA (reference sequence). The CDR3 has 13 residues. This clonotype occurred many times. Construction of the TCRbeta library involved unique molecular identifiers. From the PCR reads, TCRdb called clonotypes with MiXCR, one entry per CDR3 protein. The sample holds hundreds of thousands of distinct CDR3 sequences, around a sixth seen once. The rearrangement joins TRBV20-1 to TRBJ1-4; 7 bases map to TRBD1. The TCR was taken from a human donor who donated a stem cell graft to a child with acute myeloid leukemia. The sequencing here drew on PBMCs from the stem cell graft donor, taken from the stem cell graft. DNA for the CDR3: TGCAGTACCGACGACAGGGATAGTGAAAAACTGTTTTTT. As protein: CSTDDRDSEKLFF.